The 27 T cell receptor beta chains listed next were all sequenced from one sample in a study of blood T cell repertoires in COVID-19. Clones were sequenced by immunoSEQ multiplex PCR, and TCRdb holds only the in-frame ones, with some missing. The sample lists approximately 160,000 clones; 70% to 90% were seen once. Sequencing was carried out using peripheral blood. The receptors stem from a man aged 55-75 years who had recovered from COVID-19.

The V gene is TRBV19, the J gene TRBJ1-2; 8 bases agree with TRBD1. From germline, CDR1 is LNHDA and CDR2 SQIVND (reference sequence). With 4 bases clipped from V and 1 base from J, the junction kept 2 bases outside the gene matches. The CDR3 sequence is 14 residues long. The CDR3 is CASSTGGYNYGYTF. The CDR3 DNA reads as TGTGCCAGTAGTACAGGGGGCTATAACTATGGCTACACCTTC.

J is TRBJ2-7 and V is TRBV6-6, with 10 bases that match TRBD1. The CDR3 is made up of 15 amino acids. Per germline, CDR1 MNHNY and CDR2 SVGAGI (reference sequence). V shed 7 bases, J shed 0 bases, and the junction held 6 bases outside the gene matches. CDR3 DNA sequence: TGTGCCAGCAACCCGGGACAGGGGAACTCCTACGAGCAGTACTTC. The encoded protein is CASNPGQGNSYEQYF.

In its sample, this clone was seen a few times. The V and J genes are TRBV7-9 and TRBJ2-1, with 8 positions matching TRBD1. Germline CDR1 SEHNR, CDR2 FQNEAQ (reference sequence). The CDR3 totals 15 residues. The V gene end was trimmed by 5 bases and the J gene end by 5 bases; junction bases not matched to a gene: 8. CDR3 sequence reads: CASSQFRDRNNEQFF. The CDR3 nucleotides are TGTGCCAGCAGCCAATTCCGGGACAGGAACAATGAGCAGTTCTTC.

The table lists this clone with a few counts. V is TRBV7-3 and J is TRBJ2-6; D ambiguous. Trimming shortened V by 5 bases and J by 1 base, and 9 bases separated the two germline ends. The CDR3 contains 15 residues. Germline CDR1 reads SGHTA; CDR2 reads FQGTGA. In DNA, the CDR3 is TGTGCCAGCAGCCAGGTCTTTTCTGGGGCCAACGTCCTGACTTTC. Translation gives CASSQVFSGANVLTF.

The V call is TRBV14, the J call TRBJ1-2, with 9 bases matching TRBD1. The germline V gene has CDR1 SGHDN and CDR2 FVKESK. This CDR3 contains 17 residues. J lost 2 bases, V lost 3 bases, and 10 bases had no gene match. Here the CDR3 reads CASSHPFRTGANYGYTF. CDR3 DNA: TGTGCCAGCAGCCACCCATTCCGGACAGGGGCCAACTATGGCTACACCTTC. The full variable domain, completed using reference TRBV14 and TRBJ1-2, is EAGVTQFPSHSVIEKGQTVTLRCDPISGHDNLYWYRRVMGKEIKFLLHFVKESKQDESGMPNNRFLAERTGGTYSTLKVQPAELEDSGVYFCASSHPFRTGANYGYTFGSGTRLTVV.

This rearrangement joins TRBV27 to TRBJ1-5; D not certain. The CDR3 extends over 13 amino acids. Trimming left V 2 bases short and J 5 bases short, with 7 bases between. Germline V lookup: CDR1 MNHEY, CDR2 SMNVEV (reference sequence). CDR3 sequence (DNA): TGTGCCAGCAGTTTACTCTCTCATCAGCCCCAGCATTTT. It codes for CASSLLSHQPQHF.

This clone was detected once. This chain links TRBV12-5 with TRBJ1-3; D uncertain. The germline V and J ends were trimmed by 1 base and 0 bases, with 10 bases remaining between them. CDR3 length equals 16 residues. Germline CDR1 is LGHNT and CDR2 is FRNRAP. CDR3: CASGLEGGVSGNTIYF. The CDR3 coding sequence is TGTGCTAGTGGTTTGGAGGGAGGAGTCTCTGGAAACACCATATATTTT.

The chain joins TRBV5-1 to TRBJ1-3; D remains unclear. The germline V gene encodes CDR1 SGHRS and CDR2 YFSETQ. Trimming pared 2 bases from V and 0 bases from J, leaving 9 bases between. The CDR3 loop spans 15 amino acids. The CDR3 DNA reads TGCGCCAGCAGCTTCGTGGGGAGCTCTGGAAACACCATATATTTT. It is translated as CASSFVGSSGNTIYF.

This sequence joins TRBV18 and TRBJ2-7, with D perhaps matching TRBD1 (5 bases). The germline V gene encodes CDR1 KGHSH and CDR2 LQKENI. V gave up 0 bases and J gave up 2 bases, with 14 bases separating them. The CDR3 covers 16 residues. CDR3: CASSPPSGPGTYEQYF. CDR3 coding DNA: TGTGCCAGCTCACCACCCTCAGGGCCGGGTACCTACGAGCAGTACTTC. The variable domain in full, completed from reference TRBV18 and TRBJ2-7, reads NAGVMQNPRHLVRRRGQEARLRCSPMKGHSHVYWYRQLPEEGLKFMVYLQKENIIDESGMPKERFSAEFPKEGPSILRIQQVVRGDSAAYFCASSPPSGPGTYEQYFGPGTRLTVT.

The rearrangement links TRBV28 to TRBJ2-7; D not resolved. The CDR3 runs to 13 residues. In germline, CDR1 is MDHEN, CDR2 SYDVKM. V shed 2 bases and J shed 3 bases, with 8 bases lying between them. CDR3 DNA sequence: TGTGCCAGCAGTTTAGAGCAGGACTACGAGCAGTACTTC. Protein sequence: CASSLEQDYEQYF.

The chain employs TRBV19 and TRBJ1-3; no firm D call. V gave up 8 bases and J gave up 7 bases, with 15 bases separating them. Per the germline V gene, CDR1 is LNHDA and CDR2 is SQIVND (reference sequence). This CDR3 is built from 13 residues. The CDR3 DNA reads as TGTGCCAGTGAGGGTCTTGCTACCAACACCATATATTTT. Translation gives CASEGLATNTIYF. Variable domain in full (rest from reference TRBV19 and TRBJ1-3): DGGITQSPKYLFRKEGQNVTLSCEQNLNHDAMYWYRQDPGQGLRLIYYSQIVNDFQKGDIAEGYSVSREKKESFPLTVTSAQKNPTAFYLCASEGLATNTIYFGEGSWLTVV.

The CDR3 spells CASSPTSQGRADTEAFF. The DNA of the CDR3 is TGTGCCAGCAGCCCCACTTCGCAGGGGCGGGCCGACACTGAAGCTTTCTTT. The chain combines TRBV9 with TRBJ1-1; tentatively, D is TRBD1 (6 bases). The CDR3 extends over 17 amino acids. V lost 4 bases to trimming and J lost 3 bases, with 22 bases between them. Per the germline V gene, CDR1 is SGDLS and CDR2 is YYNGEE.

The gene calls are TRBV21-1 and TRBJ2-7; the D segment call TRBD1 is taken from the table without a DNA check. TRBV21-1 is given as a pseudogene. The CDR3 covers 13 residues. CDR3 nucleotides: TGTGCCAGCAGCCCTCAGGGGGCGGGCGAGCAGTACTTC. Translated, it gives CASSPQGAGEQYF.

This clone was detected only once. The chain is built from TRBV4-3 and TRBJ1-1, with D perhaps matching TRBD1 (5 bases). The CDR3 is 15 amino acids. Trimming stripped 1 base from V and 0 bases from J, with 9 bases between. Germline CDR1 LGHNA, CDR2 YSLEER. The CDR3 here is CASSQGYRMNTEAFF. In DNA, the CDR3 is TGCGCCAGCAGCCAAGGGTACAGGATGAACACTGAAGCTTTCTTT.

This clone was seen only once. The chain carries TRBV3-1 (or the pseudogene TRBV3-2) and TRBJ2-7, with D tentatively TRBD1 (6 bases). The CDR3 runs to 14 residues. The germline V gene encodes CDR1 LGHDT and CDR2 YNNKEL (reference sequence). V lost 4 bases and J lost 0, with 10 bases in between. Here the CDR3 DNA reads TGTGCCAGCAGCCGGATGGACAGCTCCTACGAGCAGTACTTC. This sequence encodes CASSRMDSSYEQYF.

The chain uses TRBV5-1 and TRBJ2-7, with 9 bases matching TRBD1. The germline CDR1 and CDR2 sequences are SGHRS and YFSETQ. The V gene end was trimmed by 0 bases and the J gene end by 1 base; junction bases not matched to a gene: 5. This CDR3 is built from 16 residues. The CDR3 here is CASSLAAQGASYEQYF. The DNA for the CDR3 is TGCGCCAGCAGCTTGGCAGCACAGGGGGCATCCTACGAGCAGTACTTC.

The chain joins TRBV7-2 to TRBJ1-6; no clear D gene. This CDR3 is 14 amino acids long. V was shortened by 4 bases and J by 11 bases, with 15 bases between the two germline ends. From germline, CDR1 is SGHTA and CDR2 FQGNSA. Here the CDR3 reads CASSSESTGAPLHF. CDR3 coding DNA: TGTGCCAGCAGCTCAGAGTCGACGGGAGCACCCCTCCACTTT. The whole variable domain, remainder taken from reference TRBV7-2 and TRBJ1-6, is GAGVSQSPSNKVTEKGKDVELRCDPISGHTALYWYRQSLGQGLEFLIYFQGNSAPDKSGLPSDRFSAERTGGSVSTLTIQRTQQEDSAVYLCASSSESTGAPLHFGNGTRLTVT.

The chain has TRBV5-1 and TRBJ1-2; D not resolved. The V end lost 3 bases, the J end lost 5 bases, and 8 bases lay between the germline ends. This CDR3 is built from 12 residues. Looked up from germline, CDR1 is SGHRS and CDR2 is YFSETQ. CDR3 sequence: CASSSSLYGYTF. The CDR3 DNA reads TGCGCCAGCAGCTCGTCCCTTTATGGCTACACCTTC.

The genes are TRBV10-3 and TRBJ1-1; D perhaps matches TRBD1 (6 bases). V gave up 2 bases and J gave up 0 bases, with 16 bases separating them. CDR3 length: 17 amino acids. CDR1 ENHRY and CDR2 SYGVKD come from the germline V gene. In nucleotides, the CDR3 is TGTGCCATCAGTGAGCCTACACAGGGTGCCATGAACACTGAAGCTTTCTTT. Its translation: CAISEPTQGAMNTEAFF.

The J gene is TRBJ2-7, the V gene TRBV27; 8 bases align to TRBD1. This CDR3 is 15 amino acids long. The junction had 6 bases not matched to a gene; V was cut back by 0 bases and J by 5 bases. Germline V gene data show CDR1 as MNHEY and CDR2 as SMNVEV (reference sequence). For the CDR3, the DNA is TGTGCCAGCAGTTTATCGCGGCAGGGGGCTAACGAGCAGTACTTC. It codes for CASSLSRQGANEQYF.

The count of this clone is one. The chain uses TRBV6-5 and TRBJ1-6, with 8 bases that match TRBD1. The CDR3 totals 14 residues. CDR1 and CDR2 (germline): MNHEY, SVGAGI. With 6 bases clipped from V and 8 bases from J, the junction kept 6 bases outside the gene matches. The chain's CDR3 is CASRSDRDYSPLHF. The DNA for the CDR3 is TGTGCCAGCAGATCGGACAGGGATTATTCACCCCTCCACTTT.

CDR3 in DNA: TGCAGCGTTGCCGACACCTACAATGAGCAGTTCTTC. This translates into CSVADTYNEQFF. V usage is TRBV29-1 and J usage is TRBJ2-1; D uncertain. V gave up 4 bases and J gave up 2 bases, with 6 bases separating them. Germline V lookup: CDR1 SQVTM, CDR2 ANQGSEA. The CDR3 extends over 12 amino acids.

V usage is TRBV7-9 and J usage is TRBJ1-4; D is unclear. The CDR3 spans 14 residues. CDR1 SEHNR and CDR2 FQNEAQ come from the germline V gene (reference sequence). V shed 2 bases and J shed 4 bases, with 8 bases lying between them. The CDR3 protein is CASSLSPFNEKLFF. The DNA of the CDR3 is TGTGCCAGCAGCTTATCCCCTTTTAATGAAAAACTGTTTTTT.

The rearrangement uses TRBV27 and TRBJ1-1, with D possibly being TRBD1 (6 bases). V dropped 3 bases and J dropped 0 bases, with 11 bases sitting between them. The CDR3 totals 15 residues. CDR1 MNHEY and CDR2 SMNVEV come from the germline V gene (reference sequence). Here the CDR3 DNA reads TGTGCCAGCAGTTTGACCAGGGGAATGAACACTGAAGCTTTCTTT. This sequence encodes CASSLTRGMNTEAFF.

The chain couples TRBV19 to TRBJ2-5; weak D call: TRBD1 (6 bases). Germline loops: CDR1 LNHDA, CDR2 SQIVND (reference sequence). Trimming cost V 4 bases and J 5 bases, with 14 bases left between them. This CDR3 spans 14 amino acids. CDR3 sequence: CASSNWDTGETQYF. Written as DNA, the CDR3 is TGTGCCAGTAGTAACTGGGACACGGGGGAGACCCAGTACTTC.

The rearrangement uses TRBV10-3 and TRBJ2-3, with a possible D match to TRBD1 (5 bases). Trimming left V 7 bases short and J 3 bases short, with 11 bases between. CDR1 is ENHRY, CDR2 SYGVKD, per germline. CDR3 size: 13 residues. The CDR3 loop reads CAIMVTATDTQYF. DNA for the CDR3: TGTGCCATCATGGTGACAGCTACAGATACGCAGTATTTT.

V gene TRBV5-8 combines with J gene TRBJ1-3, with TRBD1 as a possible D gene (5 bases). CDR1 and CDR2 from the germline V gene are SGHTS and YDEGEE. V was shortened by 1 base and J by 7 bases, with 9 bases between the two germline ends. The CDR3 extends over 13 amino acids. The DNA for the CDR3 is TGTGCCAGCAGCTTGTCAGGGTCGAACACCATATATTTT. Amino acid sequence: CASSLSGSNTIYF.